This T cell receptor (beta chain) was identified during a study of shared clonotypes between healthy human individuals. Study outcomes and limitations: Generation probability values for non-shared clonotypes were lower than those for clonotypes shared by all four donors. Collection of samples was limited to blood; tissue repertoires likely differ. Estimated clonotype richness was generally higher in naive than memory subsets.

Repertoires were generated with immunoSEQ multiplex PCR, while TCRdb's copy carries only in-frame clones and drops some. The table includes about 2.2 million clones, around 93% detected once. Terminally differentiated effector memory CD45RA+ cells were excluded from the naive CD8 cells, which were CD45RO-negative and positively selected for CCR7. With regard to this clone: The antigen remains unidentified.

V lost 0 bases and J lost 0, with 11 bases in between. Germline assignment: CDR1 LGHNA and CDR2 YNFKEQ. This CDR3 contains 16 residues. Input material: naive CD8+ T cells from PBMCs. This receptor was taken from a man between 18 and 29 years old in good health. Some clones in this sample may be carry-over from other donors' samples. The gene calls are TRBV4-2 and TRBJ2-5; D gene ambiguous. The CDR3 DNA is TGTGCCAGCAGCCAAGAACGTGCCCTCTACCAAGAGACCCAGTACTTC. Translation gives CASSQERALYQETQYF.